This T cell receptor (beta chain) was captured by sequencing in a study of shared clonotypes between healthy human individuals. Cells designated naive CD8 were CD45RO-negative and were positively selected for CCR7, with terminally differentiated effector memory CD45RA+ cells excluded. As to this clone: As yet, its antigen is unknown. Other DNA sequences from this sample encode an identical CDR3 as well.

General study findings and limits: Tissue TCR repertoires likely differ from these blood-only repertoires. Sequencing depth was expected to influence donor clonotype sharing.

The protocol was immunoSEQ multiplex PCR, while the TCRdb copy is restricted to in-frame clones and leaves out a portion. The sample carries about 580,000 clones, roughly 98% recorded once. The length of the CDR3 is 17 residues. V shed 0 bases, J shed 5 bases, and the junction held 2 bases outside the gene matches. Per germline, CDR1 LNHNV and CDR2 YYDKDF (reference sequence). The clonotype was recovered from a man between 25 and 39 years old in good health. Sequences were obtained from naive CD8+ T cells sorted from blood. The J gene is TRBJ2-2, the V gene TRBV15; 14 bases are a match to TRBD2. This CDR3 reads CATSRDGTSGRTGELFF. Written as DNA, the CDR3 is TGTGCCACCAGCAGAGACGGGACTAGCGGGAGAACCGGGGAGCTGTTTTTT.